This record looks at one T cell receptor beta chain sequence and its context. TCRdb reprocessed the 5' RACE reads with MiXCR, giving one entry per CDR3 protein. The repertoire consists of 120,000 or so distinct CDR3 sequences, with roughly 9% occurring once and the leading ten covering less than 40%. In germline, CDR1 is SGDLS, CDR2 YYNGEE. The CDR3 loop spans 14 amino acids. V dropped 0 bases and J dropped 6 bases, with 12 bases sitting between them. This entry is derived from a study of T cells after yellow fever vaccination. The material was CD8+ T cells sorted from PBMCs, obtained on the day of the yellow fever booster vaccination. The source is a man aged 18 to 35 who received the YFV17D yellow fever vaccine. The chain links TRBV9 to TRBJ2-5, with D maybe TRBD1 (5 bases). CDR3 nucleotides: TGTGCCAGCAGCGTAGAGGGGTACACGAAGACCCAGTACTTC. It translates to CASSVEGYTKTQYF.